The subject of this entry is one T cell receptor beta chain. This specimen belongs to a study of blood T cell repertoires in COVID-19. Libraries were prepared by immunoSEQ multiplex PCR; TCRdb keeps only in-frame clonotypes and omits some of them. The repertoire holds 350,000 to 450,000 clones, with roughly 85% as singletons. Germline CDR1 is GTSNPN and CDR2 is SVGIG (reference sequence). Trimming cost V 0 bases and J 3 bases; bases outside gene matches: 14. The CDR3 is 19 residues long. Sample: peripheral blood. The TCR was taken from a woman aged 18-35 years with acute or convalescent COVID-19. The chain links TRBV30 to TRBJ2-3; 11 bases line up with TRBD1. As DNA, the CDR3 is TGTGCCTGGAGTGTCTACTCCCCGGGACAGGGGGTAGGGACAGATACGCAGTATTTT. Translated, it gives CAWSVYSPGQGVGTDTQYF.